This T cell receptor (beta chain) was observed in a study of shared clonotypes between healthy human individuals (dated by TCRdb to 2020 to 2022). Concerning the study at large: Three men and two women, aged 18 to 49 years, made up the cohort. For each donor, three plates each were used for CD4 naive and CD4 memory, two plates were used for CD8 naive, and one plate was used for CD8 memory. Blood TCR repertoires of roughly five healthy adults were deeply sequenced to estimate repertoire size and the extent of clonotype sharing between individuals. To increase sequencing depth and limit assay-specific biases, TCR repertoire library preparation and sequencing were carried out by different laboratories using diverse techniques. Leukapheresis yielded between about 0.8 and 9.5 billion PBMCs per donor. Study-level results and caveats: Incomplete sequencing was indicated by rarefaction of sorted-subset datasets, despite the large sequencing depth. Compared with non-shared clonotypes, clonotypes shared by all four sorted-subset donors had higher generation probabilities. Sampling was limited to blood, and TCR repertoires in tissue likely differ from TCR repertoires in blood. The small number of donors limited the genetic and exposure-history diversity represented. Approximately 5% of naive CD4, around 4% of naive CD8, approximately 2% of memory CD4, and less than 0.45% of memory CD8 clonotypes were shared across a few donors. Naive subsets generally had larger estimated clonotype richness than memory subsets. Pairwise subsampling indicated that sequencing depth was expected to affect the degree of clonotype sharing among donors.

Donors were healthy HIV-negative adults with no recently reported acute infections or vaccinations. All donors were Caucasian adults living in Nashville, Tennessee, USA. CD4+ T cells were enriched through magnetic negative selection, after which naive cells were positively selected on CD45RA and the remaining negative fraction served as the memory subset. After blood collection by leukapheresis, PBMCs were isolated using Ficoll-Histopaque density gradient centrifugation and then cryopreserved in the vapor phase of liquid nitrogen. Analytical flow cytometry was used to check the purity and quantity of every magnetically sorted T cell population. Genomic DNA was isolated from every sorted fraction and measured by UV absorbance on a Nanodrop 2000c. Using the deep immunoSEQ assay, multiplex PCR amplified TCR CDR3 regions from genomic DNA. Extracted genomic DNA from each cell subset was spread evenly across all wells of several immunoSEQ 96-well plates, with each plate serving as a replicate. For sorted subsets, roughly 200 ng genomic DNA, equal to approximately 30,000 T cell genomes, was loaded into each replicate PCR. The purified libraries were quantified using a Qubit 3.0 fluorometer, sized with a Bioanalyzer 2100, and then quantified again using the KAPA Library Quantification kit. Every immunoSEQ 96-well plate was sequenced on a dedicated single-read 150-cycle Illumina NextSeq 550 flow cell. The paper's data handling went like this. Because only junctional sequences without quality scores were contained in the immunoSEQ output, filtering matching that applied to full-length reads could not be performed. Sequences were annotated with PyIR, a Python wrapper for IgBLAST v1.9, using IMGT germline references to assign V/J genes and CDR3. Any read was removed if the V/J assignment was weak (E-value above 1e-6), the CDR3 was missing, or the read contained stop codons, out-of-frame junctions, or ambiguous translated residues. V3J clonotypes were defined as sequences sharing the same inferred V gene, J gene, and CDR3 amino acid sequence. To compute the percentage overlap between repertoires, the number of shared unique clonotypes was divided by the size of the smaller repertoire. Three approaches were used to assess repertoire richness: RTK rarefaction, the Chao1 estimator, and Recon v2.1 estimates of unobserved clonotypes. Generation probabilities were computed with OLGA for all TCRbeta clonotypes obtained by the gDNA method from a handful of donors. The table comes from immuneACCESS by way of TCRdb, which keeps in-frame sequences with V and J called. Part of the clones is missing from these tables; in studies checked, under half for an unresolved V gene and the rest for unknown reasons. Clone size and the V and J calls come from that table; the DNA yielded D and trimming. Here the sample has millions of clones; around 95% occur a single time. The top ten hold about 0.13% of the sample.

To note about this clone: Its antigen remains undetermined. Qualities for individual bases were not recorded, and no much larger clone is one base off.

The origin of this receptor is a man younger than 35 in good health. Sequencing input: naive CD4+ T cells sorted from blood. The cell subset or site label on this specimen signifies: CD45RA+ positively selected.

For the CDR3, the sequence is CASSPTGTDYNEQFF. The nucleotides read TGTGCCAGCTCACCTACCGGGACAGACTACAATGAGCAGTTCTTC. The chain is encoded by TRBV18 joined to TRBJ2-1, with 7 bases in between that match TRBD1. Inclusive of the bounding cysteine and phenylalanine, the CDR3 is 15 residues long. Only CDR3 DNA is held: 45 bases, read in frame from base 1. CDR1 and CDR2 are read off the germline V gene as KGHSH and LQKENI. V is trimmed back by 3 bases and J by 3 bases, and the junction contains 5 bases that no gene match accounts for.